This entry is about one T cell receptor (beta chain). CDR1 SGHRS and CDR2 YFSETQ come from the germline V gene. The CDR3 covers 16 residues. V was cut by 3 bases and J by 1 base, with 11 bases left in between. The data are from a study of blood T cell repertoires in COVID-19. Study summary: T cells, B-cell-depleted T cells, or PBMCs provided the cDNA or gDNA that served as material.

Method: immunoSEQ multiplex PCR; TCRdb's copy keeps in-frame clones and lacks some. The data hold under 200,000 clones, with 80% to 90% observed a single time. The sequencing input was peripheral blood. This chain connects TRBV5-1 to TRBJ2-6; perhaps TRBD2 as D (5 bases). The sequence was obtained from a man aged 18 to 35 with active or convalescent COVID-19. In nucleotides, the CDR3 is TGCGCCAGCAGCTCGGCACGGGAATCTGGGGCCAACGTCCTGACTTTC. This translates into CASSSARESGANVLTF.